The present T cell receptor (beta chain) was sequenced within a study of intratumoral heterogeneity in liver cancer. Data came from immunoSEQ multiplex PCR; TCRdb stores just in-frame clones and leaves some out. The profile shows tens of thousands of clones, over 60% of them singletons. This clone is medium-sized within its sample. The CDR3 has 19 residues. The chain links TRBV21-1 to TRBJ2-5. TRBV21-1 is marked as a pseudogene. The sequencing used tumor-adjacent normal tissue, collected before any cancer treatment. The clonotype was recovered from a woman between 65 and 79 years old with hepatocellular carcinoma. The CDR3 loop is CASSYGPGAYQGPCEAQYF. As DNA, the CDR3 is TGTGCCAGCTCATATGGGCCAGGCGCTTACCAAGGGCCATGCGAGGCCCAGTACTTC.